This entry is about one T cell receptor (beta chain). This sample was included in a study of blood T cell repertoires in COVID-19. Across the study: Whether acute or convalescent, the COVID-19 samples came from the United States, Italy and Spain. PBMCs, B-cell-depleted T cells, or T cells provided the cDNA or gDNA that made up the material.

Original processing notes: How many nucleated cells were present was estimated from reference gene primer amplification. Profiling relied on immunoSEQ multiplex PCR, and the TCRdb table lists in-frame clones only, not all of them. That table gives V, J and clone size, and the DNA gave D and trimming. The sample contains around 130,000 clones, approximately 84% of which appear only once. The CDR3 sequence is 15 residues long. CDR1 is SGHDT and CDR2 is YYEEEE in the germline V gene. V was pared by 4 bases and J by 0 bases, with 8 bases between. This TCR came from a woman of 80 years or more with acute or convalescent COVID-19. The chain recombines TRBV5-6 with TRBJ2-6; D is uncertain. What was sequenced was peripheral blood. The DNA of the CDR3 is TGTGCCAGCAGCCTGGGTCGCTCTGGGGCCAACGTCCTGACTTTC. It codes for CASSLGRSGANVLTF. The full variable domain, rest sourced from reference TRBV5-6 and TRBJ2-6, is DAGVTQSPTHLIKTRGQQVTLRCSPKSGHDTVSWYQQALGQGPQFIFQYYEEEERQRGNFPDRFSGHQFPNYSSELNVNALLLGDSALYLCASSLGRSGANVLTFGAGSRLTVL.